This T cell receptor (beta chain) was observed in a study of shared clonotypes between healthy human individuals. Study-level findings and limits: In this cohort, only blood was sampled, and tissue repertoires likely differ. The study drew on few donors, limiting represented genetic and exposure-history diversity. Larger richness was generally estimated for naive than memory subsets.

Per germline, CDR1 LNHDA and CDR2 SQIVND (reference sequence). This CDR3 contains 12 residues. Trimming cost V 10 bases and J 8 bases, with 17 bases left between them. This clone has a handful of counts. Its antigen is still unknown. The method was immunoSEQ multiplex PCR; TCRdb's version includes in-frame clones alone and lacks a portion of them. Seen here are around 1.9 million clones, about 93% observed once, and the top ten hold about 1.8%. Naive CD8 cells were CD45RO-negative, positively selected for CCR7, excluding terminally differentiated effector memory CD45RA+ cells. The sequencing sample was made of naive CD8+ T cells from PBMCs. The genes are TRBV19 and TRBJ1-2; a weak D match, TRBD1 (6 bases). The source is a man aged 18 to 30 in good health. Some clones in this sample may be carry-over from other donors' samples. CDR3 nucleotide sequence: TGTGCCACCAGACCCGGGGGCGGAGGCTACACCTTC. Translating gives CATRPGGGGYTF.